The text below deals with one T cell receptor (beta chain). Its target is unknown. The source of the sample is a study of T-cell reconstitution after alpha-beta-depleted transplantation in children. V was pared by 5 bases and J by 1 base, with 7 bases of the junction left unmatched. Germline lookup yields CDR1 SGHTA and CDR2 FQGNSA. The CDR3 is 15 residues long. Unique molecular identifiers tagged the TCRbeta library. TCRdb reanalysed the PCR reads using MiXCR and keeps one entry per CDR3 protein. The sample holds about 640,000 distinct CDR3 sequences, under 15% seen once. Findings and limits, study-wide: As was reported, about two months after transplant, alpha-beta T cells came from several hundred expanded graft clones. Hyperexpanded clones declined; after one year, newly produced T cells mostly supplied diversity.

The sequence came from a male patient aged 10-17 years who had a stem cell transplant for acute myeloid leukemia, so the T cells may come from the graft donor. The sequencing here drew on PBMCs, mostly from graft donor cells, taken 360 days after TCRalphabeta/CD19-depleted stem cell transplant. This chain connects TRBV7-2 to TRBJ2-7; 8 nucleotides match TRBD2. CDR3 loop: CASSRAGVPSYEQYF. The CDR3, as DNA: TGTGCCAGCAGCCGAGCGGGAGTGCCTTCCTACGAGCAGTACTTC. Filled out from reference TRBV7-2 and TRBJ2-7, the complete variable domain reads GAGVSQSPSNKVTEKGKDVELRCDPISGHTALYWYRQSLGQGLEFLIYFQGNSAPDKSGLPSDRFSAERTGGSVSTLTIQRTQQEDSAVYLCASSRAGVPSYEQYFGPGTRLTVT.